This T cell receptor (beta chain) was documented in a study of T cell changes during pregnancy in multiple sclerosis. The CDR3 totals 15 residues. Per the germline V gene, CDR1 is SEHNR and CDR2 is FQNEAQ (reference sequence). V lost 1 base, J lost 1 base, and 3 bases stayed unmatched. Method: immunoSEQ multiplex PCR; TCRdb's copy keeps in-frame clones and lacks some. The profile shows 35,000 to 45,000 clones, over 80% of them singletons. The source was CD4+ T cells from peripheral blood mononuclear cells, collected before pregnancy. V gene TRBV7-9 combines with J gene TRBJ2-7; 8 bases map to TRBD1. The sequence came from a female donor with multiple sclerosis, enrolled in a pregnancy study. The DNA of the CDR3 is TGTGCCAGCAGCTTAGTCGGGACAGGATCCTACGAGCAGTACTTC. It codes for CASSLVGTGSYEQYF.